This T cell receptor beta chain originates from a study of regulatory T cells in long-lasting Graves disease. The authors built TCR beta libraries using iRepertoire HTBI primers and Arm-PCR of CDR3 regions. TCRdb recomputed calls from the multiplex PCR reads with MiXCR, one row per CDR3 protein. The sample holds roughly 530,000 distinct CDR3 sequences, 15% to 20% seen once. Regarding time point: newly diagnosed GD, antithyroid drugs for less than 3 months. RNA from PBMCs was the source of the TCR library. The sample was also linked to a second study, of T cells in Graves' hyperthyroidism and ophthalmopathy. Turning to that study: Graves' hyperthyroidism was deemed stable absent ophthalmopathy progression within 18 months. A model using 13 V-J features told ophthalmopathy apart from stable hyperthyroidism.

Sequencing was performed on peripheral blood mononuclear cells (PBMCs), taken at new diagnosis, from a patient treated with antithyroid drugs. This clonotype was obtained from a woman aged 40 to 65 with Graves disease.

CDR3 amino acids: CASSAQTGYTEAFF. CDR3 sequence (DNA): TGTGCCAGCAGCGCCCAAACAGGGTACACTGAAGCTTTCTTT. V gene TRBV9 combines with J gene TRBJ1-1; perhaps TRBD1 as D (6 bases). Trimming shortened V by 3 bases and J by 3 bases, and 12 bases separated the two germline ends. The CDR3 spans 14 residues. Germline V gene sequence: CDR1 SGDLS, CDR2 YYNGEE. The full variable domain, completed using reference TRBV9 and TRBJ1-1, is DSGVTQTPKHLITATGQRVTLRCSPRSGDLSVYWYQQSLDQGLQFLIQYYNGEERAKGNILERFSAQQFPDLHSELNLSSLELGDSALYFCASSAQTGYTEAFFGQGTRLTVV.